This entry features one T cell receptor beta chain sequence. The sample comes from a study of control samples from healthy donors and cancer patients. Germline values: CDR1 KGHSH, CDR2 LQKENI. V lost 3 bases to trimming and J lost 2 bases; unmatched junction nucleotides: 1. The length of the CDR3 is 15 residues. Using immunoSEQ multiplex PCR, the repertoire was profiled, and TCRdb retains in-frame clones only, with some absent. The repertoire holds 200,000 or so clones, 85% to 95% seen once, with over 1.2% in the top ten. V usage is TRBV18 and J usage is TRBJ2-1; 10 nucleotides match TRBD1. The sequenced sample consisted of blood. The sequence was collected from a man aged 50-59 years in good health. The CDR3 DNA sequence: TGTGCCAGCTCACCGGGACAGGGGACCTACAATGAGCAGTTCTTC. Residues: CASSPGQGTYNEQFF.